Presented here are 9 T cell receptor beta chains from one specimen sequenced in a study of metastatic and nonmetastatic thyroid tumors (dated by TCRdb to the early 2020s). To prepare the library, PCR was applied. The run used an Illumina HiSeq 4000. The public reads were reanalyzed by TCRdb: fastp trimming at Q25, MiXCR alignment, in-frame beta chains only. This sample comprises tens of thousands of clones, 9.5% to 13% of them detected only once. The ten biggest clones cover around 9% of the sample. No treatment had been received by any patient before thyroid surgery. Sequencing was carried out using blood. All receptors come from a male donor with papillary thyroid cancer or a benign thyroid nodule (not recorded which). Some clones in this sample may be carry-over from other donors' samples.

With respect to this clone: One base away lies a much larger clone, so this may be a sequencing read error. The chain employs TRBV4-2 and TRBJ1-5; D not certain. The CDR3 length is 16 residues. The germline CDR1 and CDR2 sequences are LGHNA and YNFKEQ. The CDR3 bases are TGTGCCAGCAGCCAAGATAGGAGGAGGGAAAATCATCCCCAGCATTTT. It specifies CASSQDRRRENHPQHF.

This clone came up many times. The chain carries TRBV24-1 and TRBJ2-1, with D perhaps matching TRBD1 (5 bases). V shed 3 bases and J shed 10 bases, with 9 bases lying between them. From germline, CDR1 is KGHDR and CDR2 SFDVKD. There are 12 residues in the CDR3. CDR3 in DNA: TGTGCCACCAGTGATCCCGACAGAGAGCAGTTCTTC. The encoded protein is CATSDPDREQFF.

This clone was seen repeatedly, ten times or more. The chain links TRBV24-1 to TRBJ2-1, with 10 bases matching TRBD2. Trimming removed 5 bases from V and 3 bases from J; junction bases left unmatched: 3. The germline CDR1 and CDR2 sequences are KGHDR and SFDVKD. CDR3 size: 15 residues. This CDR3 reads CATSVVAGGYNEQFF. The CDR3 DNA sequence: TGTGCCACCAGTGTGGTAGCGGGGGGCTACAATGAGCAGTTCTTC.

In this sample, this clone is medium-sized (0.01 to 0.1%). J is TRBJ1-2 and V is TRBV27; weak D call: TRBD1 (5 bases). Germline CDR1 is MNHEY and CDR2 is SMNVEV (reference sequence). The V gene lost 8 bases and the J gene lost 7 bases, with 11 bases spanning the gap. This CDR3 has 11 residues. CDR3 loop: CASWGGGGYTF. The CDR3 bases are TGTGCCAGCTGGGGGGGAGGTGGCTACACCTTC.

This chain uses TRBV3-1 with TRBJ1-1, with D perhaps TRBD1 (5 bases). Trimming took off 4 bases at V and 2 bases at J, with 11 bases between the two ends. Germline CDR1 and CDR2: LGHDT and YNNKEL (reference sequence). This CDR3 contains 14 residues. The DNA for the CDR3 is TGTGCCAGCAGCCTCGGACACCTAAACACTGAAGCTTTCTTT. It is translated as CASSLGHLNTEAFF.

This clone was detected ten times or more. This chain uses TRBV11-2 with TRBJ2-7, with D hard to call. Trimming cost V 5 bases and J 4 bases, with 6 bases left between them. Germline V gene lookup returns CDR1 SGHAT and CDR2 FQNNGV. The CDR3 length is 11 residues. CDR3 nucleotide sequence: TGTGCCAGCAGCCCCCTATACGAGCAGTACTTC. This codes for CASSPLYEQYF. Looking up the rest from reference TRBV11-2 and TRBJ2-7 gives the full variable domain: EAGVAQSPRYKIIEKRQSVAFWCNPISGHATLYWYQQILGQGPKLLIQFQNNGVVDDSQLPKDRFSAERLKGVDSTLKIQPAKLEDSAVYLCASSPLYEQYFGPGTRLTVT.

This clone was observed at least ten times. The rearrangement links TRBV6-1 to TRBJ2-5, with D possibly called TRBD1 or TRBD2 (5 bases each). The V end was cut by 1 base, the J end by 9 bases, with 15 bases between. The germline V gene has CDR1 MNHNS and CDR2 SASEGT. This CDR3 is 14 amino acids long. The CDR3 nucleotides are TGTGCCAGCAGTGAAGAGTACACTATGGGGGCCCAGTACTTC. Translated, it gives CASSEEYTMGAQYF.

This clone appeared many times. The chain couples TRBV6-2 or TRBV6-3 to TRBJ2-1; D might be TRBD1 (6 bases). The V end lost 3 bases, the J end lost 7 bases, and 16 bases lay between the germline ends. Germline V CDR1 and CDR2: MNHEY, SVGEGT. This CDR3 is 15 amino acids long. The CDR3, as DNA: TGTGCCAGCAGTTATGAGGGGGTAGGGTGGAATGAGCAGTTCTTC. This encodes CASSYEGVGWNEQFF.

This clone has a count of ten or more. Here the CDR3 reads CSATSRGGFSYEQYF. The DNA of the CDR3 is TGCAGTGCTACTTCGCGCGGGGGCTTCTCCTACGAGCAGTACTTC. J is TRBJ2-7 and V is TRBV20-1, with a possible D match to TRBD2 (7 bases). The CDR3 contains 15 residues. V dropped 4 bases and J dropped 0 bases, with 16 bases sitting between them. The germline CDR1 and CDR2 sequences are DFQATT and SNEGSKA (reference sequence).